This TCR beta chain was identified during a study of CD8 T cells in Susac syndrome. This clonotype was found a few times. Reverse transcription of about 0.5 to 1 ug RNA was carried out with random hexamers. Multiplex PCR with immunoSEQ amplified the TCR beta CDR3 across 54 Vbeta and 13 Jbeta. TCRdb recomputed calls from the immunoSEQ multiplex PCR reads with MiXCR, one row per CDR3 protein. The sample lists roughly 200,000 distinct CDR3 sequences; 93% were seen once. Controls matched for age and sex were healthy donors. The TCR sequence derives from a human donor in good health. The sequenced sample was CD4+ T cells from PBMCs.

The DNA of the CDR3 is TGCAGCGTTGGCCTAGCGGGGGAGGGAGAGCAGTACTTC. This gives the protein CSVGLAGEGEQYF. This sequence joins TRBV29-1 and TRBJ2-7; TRBD2 matches 10 bases. Trimming removed 4 bases from V and 7 bases from J; junction bases left unmatched: 7. CDR3 length: 13 amino acids. Germline V CDR1 and CDR2: SQVTM, ANQGSEA.